Listed here is a single TCR beta chain. This receptor's antigen is unknown. Base qualities are not at hand, and no much larger clone is one base apart. The data stem from a study of OX40 agonist ivuxolimab in advanced cancers. About the study as a whole: Ivuxolimab, which targeted the costimulatory receptor OX40 (CD134), was an agonistic, fully human IgG2 monoclonal antibody. Intravenous ivuxolimab was administered to patients every 2 weeks at six dose levels: 0.01, 0.1, 0.3, 1.5, 3 and 10 mg/kg. Of the approximately 50 patients in dose escalation, about 20 had hepatocellular carcinoma, some 15 had melanoma, 9 had renal cell carcinoma and 9 had head and neck cancer. The dose-escalation cohort was almost 85% male with a mean age of about 54 years, ranging from roughly 20 to 80. Patients were allowed to have had prior anti-PD-1, anti-PD-L1 or anti-CTLA-4 therapy, and approximately 40% of the dose-escalation patients had been treated with checkpoint inhibitors. Partial responses occurred in three dose-escalation patients: two with cutaneous melanoma and one with hepatocellular carcinoma. The paper reports the monotherapy dose-escalation portion (N of about 52 patients) of the phase I ivuxolimab trial. The purpose of peripheral TCRbeta sequencing was to test whether ivuxolimab changed TCR sequence diversity and led to clonal T-cell expansion.

The CDR3 runs 14 residues from the cysteine to the phenylalanine. Of the read, only the CDR3 DNA is kept; its 42 bases are in frame from base 1. The junction carries 9 bases between V and J, which are trimmed by 2 bases and 4 bases respectively. CDR1 and CDR2 (LGHNA, YNFKEQ) derive from the germline V gene. The full study reports these points: At doses from 0.1 to 3.0 mg/kg, clonal expansion was seen in both CD4+ and CD8+ blood T cells between baseline and week 6. On average, CD8+ T cells showed more expanded clones than CD4+ T cells after ivuxolimab. Low levels of normalized T-cell clonal expansion were also seen in some patients who did not respond. In the 0.1-3.0 mg/kg groups, partial responders had among the lowest normalized peripheral clonal expansion, particularly in CD8+ T cells. The antigen specificity of the clonally expanded peripheral T cells was not determined.

For sequencing of the TCRbeta CDR3 region, genomic DNA was extracted from the sorted cells. The immunoSEQ Assay was used for sequencing of TCRbeta CDR3 regions. TCRdb re-hosts the immuneACCESS table, in-frame sequences only. Its copies lack some clones; in the studies checked, an unresolved V gene accounts for under half of them, and the cause for the rest is not known. This sample is represented by around 40,000 clones; around 80% of them were singletons. The ten top clones hold around 5% of the sample. Patients with a history of autoimmune disease or receiving systemic immunosuppression were excluded from the trial. Peripheral blood for TCR sequencing was collected from all dose cohorts at baseline, on cycle 4 day 1, and on cycle 7 day 1. The samples were drawn from a first-in-human, open-label, multicenter phase I dose-escalation trial of ivuxolimab. Adults with locally advanced or metastatic melanoma, renal cell, hepatocellular, or head and neck squamous cell carcinoma were enrolled in the trial. Before TCR sequencing, CD4+ T cells and CD8+ T cells from peripheral blood were sorted into separate populations.

This specimen consisted of CD4+ or CD8+ T cells sorted from blood, obtained in a trial of the OX40 agonist ivuxolimab. The source of this sequence is an adult with an advanced solid tumor such as melanoma, head and neck, liver or kidney cancer. This chain joins TRBV4-2 to TRBJ1-5, with an unclear D gene assignment. CDR3 sequence: CASSQSHLNQPQHF. At the DNA level, the sequence is TGTGCCAGCAGCCAATCTCACTTAAATCAGCCCCAGCATTTT.